This TCR beta chain was recovered during a study of shared T cell receptors in the human thymus (dated by TCRdb to about 2021). Study-level background: The study examined how self-reactive, shared T-cell receptor alpha chains are generated in the human thymus.

CDR1 and CDR2, looked up from the germline V gene, are SGHTA and FQGNSA. The CDR3 covers 17 residues, taking in both the cysteine and the phenylalanine. The entry retains the CDR3 DNA only, 51 bases that are in frame from base 1. Here V drops 0 bases and J drops 4 bases, and the junction holds 7 bases not matched to any gene. Library method: the immunoSEQ multiplex PCR assay. Not all clones reach the TCRdb copy of this immuneACCESS table, which keeps in-frame sequences only. Checked studies attribute under half of the gap to unresolved V genes and leave the rest unexplained. In all, the sample holds hundreds of thousands of clones, and around 87% of those were seen once. Around 0.0099% of the sample is held by the ten biggest clonotypes. With regard to this clone: The antigen this receptor binds is unknown. No much larger clonotype is one base removed from it; base qualities were not supplied.

This sample was also put to use in a study of human thymus T cells. Taken from the second paper: The donors were immunologically healthy infants in Finland who had open corrective cardiac surgery for congenital heart defects. Thymus tissue was collected as surgical resects that were removed during corrective cardiac surgery. Biased V and J gene segment usage appeared to be present in both thymic and peripheral blood repertoires. The related research found that thymic TCR repertoires overlapped highly between unrelated individuals. The study characterized TCR alpha and beta repertoires from fewer than ten infant thymus samples and a few related peripheral blood samples. Donor ages ranging from about 6 to 244 days were recorded, and five to seven male and a couple of female infants were included in the cohort. Thymocytes were mechanically released from the tissue and were stored as pellets of roughly 9-31 million cells at -70 degrees C. A QIAsymphony instrument was used to extract genomic DNA from the frozen cell pellets. The immunoSEQ multiplex PCR assay was used to amplify the TCRB and TCRAD loci from a standardized quantity of quality-controlled genomic DNA. The amplicons spanned the V(D)J region and were long enough to cover the CDR3 and allow V and J genes to be identified. The commercial immunoSEQ service was used to sequence amplicons on an Illumina platform. Corrections for primer bias and sequencing errors followed previously described methods, while TCRAD and TCRB definitions were based on the IMGT database. Analysis of the repertoires was done with immunoSEQ Analyzer 3.0 and VDJTools and included basic statistics, V/J segment usage, diversity estimates, rarefaction and pairwise overlap. Diversity was estimated using the Chao1, ChaoE, Efron-Thisted, Shannon and inverse Simpson indices, and was also estimated on datasets down-sampled to the size of the smallest sample. Repertoire overlap was determined by strict matching of CDR3 nucleotide sequence, V gene and J gene, and Jaccard-based multidimensional scaling clustering was applied. On average, thymus samples gave around 810,000 unique TCRB clonotypes, whereas blood samples gave about 92,000.

Here the chain combines TRBV7-2 and TRBJ2-2; 8 central bases correspond to TRBD2. The sequenced sample consisted of thymocytes. This sequence was found in a boy under two years old with a congenital heart defect. Donor details come from another sample of the same person, matched by shared clones. At the DNA level, the sequence is TGTGCCAGCAGCTTAGCGCCGGGGGGGCAGGTCACCGGGGAGCTGTTTTTT. Its amino acids are CASSLAPGGQVTGELFF.